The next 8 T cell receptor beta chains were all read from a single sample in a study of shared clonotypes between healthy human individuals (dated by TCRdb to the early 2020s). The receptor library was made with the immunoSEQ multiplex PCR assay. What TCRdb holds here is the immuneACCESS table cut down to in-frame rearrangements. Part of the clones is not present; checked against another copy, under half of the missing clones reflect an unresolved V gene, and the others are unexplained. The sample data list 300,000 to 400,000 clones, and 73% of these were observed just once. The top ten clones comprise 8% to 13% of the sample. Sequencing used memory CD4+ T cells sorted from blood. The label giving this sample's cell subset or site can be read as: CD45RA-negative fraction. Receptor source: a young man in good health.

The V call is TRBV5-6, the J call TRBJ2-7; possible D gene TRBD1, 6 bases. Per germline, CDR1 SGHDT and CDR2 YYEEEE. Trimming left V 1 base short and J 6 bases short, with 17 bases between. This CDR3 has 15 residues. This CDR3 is CASSLLNGRGAEQYF. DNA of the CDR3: TGTGCCAGCAGCTTGTTGAACGGCAGGGGTGCCGAGCAGTACTTC.

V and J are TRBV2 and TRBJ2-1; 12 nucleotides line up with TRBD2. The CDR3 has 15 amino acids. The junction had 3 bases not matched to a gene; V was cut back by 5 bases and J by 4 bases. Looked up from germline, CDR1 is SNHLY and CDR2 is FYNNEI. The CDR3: CASSPGTSGYNEQFF. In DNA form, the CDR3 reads TGTGCCAGCAGTCCCGGGACTAGCGGGTACAATGAGCAGTTCTTC.

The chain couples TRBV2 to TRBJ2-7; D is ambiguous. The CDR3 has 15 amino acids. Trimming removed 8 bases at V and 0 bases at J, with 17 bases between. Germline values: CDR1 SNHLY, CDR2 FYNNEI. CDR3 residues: CASYRANQSSYEQYF. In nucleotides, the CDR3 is TGTGCCAGCTACCGTGCTAACCAGAGCTCCTACGAGCAGTACTTC.

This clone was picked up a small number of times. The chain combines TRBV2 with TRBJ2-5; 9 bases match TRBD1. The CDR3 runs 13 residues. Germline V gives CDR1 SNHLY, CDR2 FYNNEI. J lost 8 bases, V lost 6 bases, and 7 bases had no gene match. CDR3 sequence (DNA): TGTGCCAGCAGATACAGGGGGCTGGATACCCAGTACTTC. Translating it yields CASRYRGLDTQYF.

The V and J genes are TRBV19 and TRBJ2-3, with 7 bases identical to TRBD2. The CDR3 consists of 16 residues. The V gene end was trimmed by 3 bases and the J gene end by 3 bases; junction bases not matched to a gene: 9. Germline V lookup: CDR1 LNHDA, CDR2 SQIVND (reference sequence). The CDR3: CASSMVGLDGTDTQYF. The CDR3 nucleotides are TGTGCCAGTAGTATGGTAGGACTAGACGGGACAGATACGCAGTATTTT.

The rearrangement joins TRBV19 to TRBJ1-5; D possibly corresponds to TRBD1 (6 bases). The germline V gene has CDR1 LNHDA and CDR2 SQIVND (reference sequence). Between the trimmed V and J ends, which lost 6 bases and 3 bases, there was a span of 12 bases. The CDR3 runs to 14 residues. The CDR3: CASRGQKNNQPQHF. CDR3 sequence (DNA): TGTGCCAGTAGAGGACAGAAAAACAATCAGCCCCAGCATTTT.

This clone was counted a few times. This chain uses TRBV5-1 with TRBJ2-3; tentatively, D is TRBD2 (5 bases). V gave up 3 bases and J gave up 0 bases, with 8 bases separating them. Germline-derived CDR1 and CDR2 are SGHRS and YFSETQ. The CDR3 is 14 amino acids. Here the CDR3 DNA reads TGCGCCAGCAGCTCTGTAGCGAGCACAGATACGCAGTATTTT. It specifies CASSSVASTDTQYF.

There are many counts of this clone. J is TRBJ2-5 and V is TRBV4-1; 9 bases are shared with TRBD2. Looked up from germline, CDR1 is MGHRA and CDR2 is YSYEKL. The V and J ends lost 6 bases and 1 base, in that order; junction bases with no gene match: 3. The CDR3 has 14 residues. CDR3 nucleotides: TGCGCCAGCAGGGCGGGAGGGGGCCAAGAGACCCAGTACTTC. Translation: CASRAGGGQETQYF.